One sample yielded the 15 T cell receptor beta chains listed below, sequenced in a study of T cells in Graves' hyperthyroidism and ophthalmopathy. Researchers took RNA transcripts and amplified the TCR beta CDR3 regions from them. Using the HTBI primer set, a first-round RT-PCR was run on the TCR CDR3. TCRdb re-called the multiplex PCR reads with MiXCR, one entry per CDR3 protein. The data show 380,000 or so distinct CDR3 sequences, approximately 15% seen once. Specimen: blood. The source of these receptors is a man younger than 40 with Graves' hyperthyroidism that later progressed to Graves' ophthalmopathy.

The rearrangement joins TRBV27 to TRBJ2-7, with 11 bases identical to TRBD2. In germline, CDR1 is MNHEY, CDR2 SMNVEV (reference sequence). V shed 7 bases and J 7 bases; nucleotides not matched to a gene: 21. This CDR3 contains 18 residues. CDR3 region: CASNFLGTSGPRSFEQYF. The CDR3 bases are TGTGCCAGCAATTTCCTCGGGACTAGCGGCCCTCGGTCTTTTGAGCAGTACTTC.

The chain links TRBV11-3 to TRBJ2-7; D possibly uses TRBD1 or TRBD2 (5 bases each). Germline-derived CDR1 and CDR2 are SGHNT and YENEEA. Trimming cost V 0 bases and J 0 bases, with 27 bases left between them. The CDR3 is made up of 21 amino acids. CDR3 region: CASSLERWDGGDPLDSYEQYF. The CDR3 DNA follows: TGTGCCAGCAGCTTAGAGAGATGGGACGGAGGCGATCCGCTAGACTCCTACGAGCAGTACTTC.

V usage is TRBV20-1 and J usage is TRBJ1-6, with D tentatively TRBD1 (6 bases). V dropped 4 bases and J dropped 4 bases, with 17 bases sitting between them. This CDR3 contains 16 residues. Germline V lookup: CDR1 DFQATT, CDR2 SNEGSKA (reference sequence). The CDR3 DNA is TGCAGTGCTACACCAGACAGGAATCCGTATAATTCACCCCTCCACTTT. It is translated as CSATPDRNPYNSPLHF.

In the case of this clonotype: One end of the junction is discordant with germline, which a read error may explain. This chain joins TRBV28 and TRBJ2-7; D is perhaps TRBD1 (6 bases). Looked up from germline, CDR1 is MDHEN and CDR2 is SYDVKM. The CDR3 spans 14 residues. The CDR3, as DNA: TGTGCCAGCAATTTACGACAGGCTGCCTACGAGCAGTACTTC. Its protein product is CASNLRQAAYEQYF.

This clonotype was detected only a few times. The rearrangement joins TRBV6-1 to TRBJ2-4; the D is unclear. The CDR3 contains 14 residues. The V end was cut by 8 bases, the J end by 0 bases, with 11 bases between. Germline V gene sequence: CDR1 MNHNS, CDR2 SASEGT. CDR3 coding DNA: TGTGCCAGCGACCTGACACTAGCCAAAAACATTCAGTACTTC. Translation gives CASDLTLAKNIQYF.

The sample holds many counts of this clonotype. The CDR3 DNA sequence: TGTGCCAGCAGCTTAGCGACAGGATACAATCAGCCCCAGCATTTT. This codes for CASSLATGYNQPQHF. The V gene is TRBV7-6, the J gene TRBJ1-5, with a tentative D call TRBD1 (6 bases). CDR1 and CDR2 (germline): SGHVS, FNYEAQ. There are 15 residues in the CDR3. The V gene lost 0 bases and the J gene lost 3 bases, with 9 bases spanning the gap.

This clonotype was counted only a few times. This chain joins TRBV15 and TRBJ2-7; D is tentatively TRBD1 or TRBD2 (6 bases each). The CDR3 is made up of 14 amino acids. The germline gives CDR1 LNHNV, CDR2 YYDKDF (reference sequence). Trimming pared 0 bases from V and 7 bases from J, leaving 13 bases between. CDR3 DNA: TGTGCCACCAGCAGAGATAGGGGGGCCCGGGAGCAGTACTTC. Amino acid sequence: CATSRDRGAREQYF.

This clonotype was counted ten times or more. V usage is TRBV5-1 and J usage is TRBJ2-1; D is unresolved. V was cut by 4 bases and J by 6 bases, with 20 bases left in between. This CDR3 contains 16 residues. CDR1 and CDR2 from the germline V gene are SGHRS and YFSETQ. This CDR3 is CASSGWLDAPTNEQFF. The CDR3 DNA reads TGCGCCAGCAGCGGGTGGCTGGACGCGCCAACCAATGAGCAGTTCTTC.

This clonotype was seen repeatedly, ten times or more. The genes are TRBV18 and TRBJ2-7, with D possibly TRBD1 on 5 matching bases. This CDR3 has 14 amino acids. Germline V gives CDR1 KGHSH, CDR2 LQKENI. Trimming removed 1 base from V and 5 bases from J, with 12 bases in between. CDR3 DNA sequence: TGTGCCAGCTCACCACTAGTGGGGCCCAACGAGCAGTACTTC. This translates into CASSPLVGPNEQYF.

This clonotype was recorded a few times. The chain recombines TRBV6-1 with TRBJ2-7; the match to TRBD1 covers 9 bases. CDR1 and CDR2 from the germline V gene are MNHNS and SASEGT. CDR3 length: 16 residues. J gave up 4 bases and V 0 bases, and 7 bases lay outside the gene matches. For the CDR3, the DNA is TGTGCCAGCAGTGAAGCAACAGGGGGCGGAGGGTACGAGCAGTACTTC. It codes for CASSEATGGGGYEQYF.

Many counts were recorded for this clonotype. The chain joins TRBV20-1 to TRBJ2-1, with 12 bases that match TRBD1. This CDR3 is 14 amino acids long. Per the germline V gene, CDR1 is DFQATT and CDR2 is SNEGSKA (reference sequence). V lost 5 bases to trimming and J lost 6 bases; unmatched junction nucleotides: 5. DNA for the CDR3: TGCAGTGCTGGCCGGGACAGGGGGCTCAATGAGCAGTTCTTC. It is translated as CSAGRDRGLNEQFF.

In the case of this clonotype: This may stem from a read error, because a much larger clone lies one nucleotide away. This chain links TRBV7-9 with TRBJ1-4, with D possibly TRBD1 on 5 matching bases. The CDR3 extends over 16 amino acids. Germline V gene lookup returns CDR1 SEHNR and CDR2 FQNEAQ (reference sequence). Trimming stripped 7 bases from V and 6 bases from J, with 21 bases between. CDR3 loop: CASTLVFGAGHEKLFF. For the CDR3, the DNA is TGTGCCAGCACCTTGGTATTCGGTGCAGGGCATGAAAAACTGTTTTTT.

This clonotype was detected many times. V gene TRBV7-9 combines with J gene TRBJ2-7; D unclear. There are 14 residues in the CDR3. CDR1 SEHNR and CDR2 FQNEAQ come from the germline V gene (reference sequence). V lost 4 bases and J lost 6, with 16 bases in between. Here the CDR3 reads CASSSSPPNFEQYF. As DNA, the CDR3 is TGTGCCAGCAGCTCGTCGCCCCCCAACTTCGAGCAGTACTTC. Based on the CDR3 plus reference TRBV7-9 and TRBJ2-7, the full variable domain is DTGVSQNPRHKITKRGQNVTFRCDPISEHNRLYWYRQTLGQGPEFLTYFQNEAQLEKSRLLSDRFSAERPKGSFSTLEIQRTEQGDSAMYLCASSSSPPNFEQYFGPGTRLTVT.

This clonotype was observed many times. The chain uses TRBV9 and TRBJ1-5; 8 bases map to TRBD1. J lost 1 base, V lost 1 base, and 1 base had no gene match. The CDR3 covers 15 residues. Germline V gene data show CDR1 as SGDLS and CDR2 as YYNGEE. In nucleotides, the CDR3 is TGTGCCAGCAGCGTATGGGACAGGAGCAATCAGCCCCAGCATTTT. Amino acid sequence: CASSVWDRSNQPQHF.

The V call is TRBV29-1, the J call TRBJ1-5; tentative D call: TRBD1 (5 bases). This CDR3 comprises 12 residues. V lost 4 bases, J lost 6 bases, and 10 bases lay in between. Germline CDR1 is SQVTM and CDR2 is ANQGSEA. CDR3 bases: TGCAGCGTTGGAGGGGAGGGTCAGCCCCAGCATTTT. Encoded protein: CSVGGEGQPQHF.